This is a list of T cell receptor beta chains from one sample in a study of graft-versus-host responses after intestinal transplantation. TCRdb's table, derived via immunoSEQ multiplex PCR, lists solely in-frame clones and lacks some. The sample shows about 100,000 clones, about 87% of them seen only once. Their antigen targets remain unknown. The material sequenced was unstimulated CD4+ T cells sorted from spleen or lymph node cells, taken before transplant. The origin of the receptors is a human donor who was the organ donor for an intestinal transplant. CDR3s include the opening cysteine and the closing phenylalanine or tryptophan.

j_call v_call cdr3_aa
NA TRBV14 CASSQDRRGYEQYF
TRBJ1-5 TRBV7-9 CASSLNGGGVNQPQHF
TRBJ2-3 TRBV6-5 CASTPLGLSTDTQYF
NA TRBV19 CASSIDSAGYEQYF
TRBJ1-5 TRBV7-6 CASSSDGPNQPQHF
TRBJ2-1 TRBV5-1 CASSLAGVGDEQFF
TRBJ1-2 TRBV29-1 CSVVSWGYGYTF
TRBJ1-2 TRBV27 CASSSYSAPDGYTF
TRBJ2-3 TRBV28 CASSSGPLPDTQYF
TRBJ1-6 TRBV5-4 CASSSTGFWGNSPLHF
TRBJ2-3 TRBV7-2 CASSLFGDTQYF
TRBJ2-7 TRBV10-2 CASSDWSGGRYEQYF
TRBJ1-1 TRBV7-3 CASSLDGRTEAFF
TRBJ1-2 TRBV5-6 CASSTTDFSARKHYGYTF
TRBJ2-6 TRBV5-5 CASSSDGETLSGANVLTF
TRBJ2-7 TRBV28 CASSPGLPIEQYF
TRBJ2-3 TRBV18 CASSPLPGQATTDTQYF